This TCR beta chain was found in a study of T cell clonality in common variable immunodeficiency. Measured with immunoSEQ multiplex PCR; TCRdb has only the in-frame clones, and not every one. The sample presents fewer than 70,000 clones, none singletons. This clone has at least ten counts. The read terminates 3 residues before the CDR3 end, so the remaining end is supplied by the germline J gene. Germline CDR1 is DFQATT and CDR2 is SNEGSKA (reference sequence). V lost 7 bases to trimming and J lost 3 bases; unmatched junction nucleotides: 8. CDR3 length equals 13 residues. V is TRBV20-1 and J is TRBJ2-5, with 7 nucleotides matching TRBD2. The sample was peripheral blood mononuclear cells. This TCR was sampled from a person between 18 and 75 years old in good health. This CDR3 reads CSVTLGGEETQYF. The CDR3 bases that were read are TGCAGTGTTACCCTGGGAGGGGAAGAGACC.